The 5 T cell receptor beta chains below come from one sample, sequenced in a study of T cell responses to AZD1222 COVID-19 vaccine. Clones were sequenced by immunoSEQ multiplex PCR, and TCRdb holds only the in-frame ones, with some missing. The table lists 150,000 to 200,000 clones, around 90% of them singletons, with approximately 4% in the top ten. Sequenced here: peripheral blood, sampled 28 days after the second dose of the MenACWY control vaccine. Receptors originate from an adult who received the MenACWY meningococcal vaccine as a control.

V usage is TRBV7-2 and J usage is TRBJ1-2, with 7 bases fitting TRBD1. The CDR3 extends over 13 amino acids. From germline, CDR1 is SGHTA and CDR2 FQGNSA. J lost 7 bases, V lost 8 bases, and 10 bases had no gene match. CDR3 amino acids: CASASEGGIGYTF. CDR3 nucleotide sequence: TGTGCCAGCGCCTCGGAAGGGGGCATTGGCTACACCTTC.

Here the CDR3 reads CASSLVAMARAFF. CDR3 nucleotide sequence: TGTGCCAGCAGTTTAGTGGCGATGGCACGAGCTTTCTTT. The gene calls are TRBV28 and TRBJ1-1; D not certain. The length of the CDR3 is 13 residues. V was cut by 2 bases and J by 10 bases, with 14 bases left in between. The germline V gene encodes CDR1 MDHEN and CDR2 SYDVKM.

The chain uses TRBV3-1 (or the pseudogene TRBV3-2) and TRBJ1-1, with TRBD1 as a possible D gene (6 bases). The CDR3 totals 17 residues. CDR1 LGHDT and CDR2 YNNKEL come from the germline V gene (reference sequence). The germline V and J ends were trimmed by 0 bases and 1 base, with 15 bases remaining between them. Here the CDR3 reads CASSQDSIRQENTEAFF. As DNA, the CDR3 is TGTGCCAGCAGCCAAGATTCGATCCGACAGGAGAACACTGAAGCTTTCTTT.

The chain links TRBV3-1 (or the pseudogene TRBV3-2) to TRBJ2-7; D remains unclear. This CDR3 is built from 12 residues. V shed 0 bases and J shed 9 bases, with 9 bases lying between them. Germline-derived CDR1 and CDR2 are LGHDT and YNNKEL (reference sequence). In nucleotides, the CDR3 is TGTGCCAGCAGCCAAGATGAAGGACGGCAGTACTTC. This gives the protein CASSQDEGRQYF.

V and J are TRBV4-3 and TRBJ1-2; D is undetermined. CDR1 is LGHNA, CDR2 YSLEER, per germline. Trimming stripped 4 bases from V and 6 bases from J, with 12 bases between. This CDR3 contains 13 residues. CDR3: CASSPSDMHGYTF. The CDR3 region has the DNA TGCGCCAGCAGCCCTTCCGACATGCATGGCTACACCTTC.